The 27 T cell receptor beta chains below come from one sample, sequenced in a study of T-cell reconstitution after alpha-beta-depleted transplantation in children. During its preparation, the TCRbeta library received unique molecular identifiers. TCRdb independently ran MiXCR on the PCR reads; one entry per CDR3 protein. The data hold approximately 640,000 distinct CDR3 sequences, with about 15% observed a single time. Source: PBMCs from the stem cell graft donor, taken from the stem cell graft. Receptors originate from a human donor who donated a stem cell graft to a child with acute myeloid leukemia.

This clonotype was observed a few times. This chain joins TRBV20-1 and TRBJ2-4, with TRBD1 as a possible D gene (6 bases). Germline CDR1 reads DFQATT; CDR2 reads SNEGSKA (reference sequence). V gave up 0 bases and J gave up 2 bases, with 11 bases separating them. There are 15 residues in the CDR3. CDR3 sequence: CSARDGTRTKNIQYF. CDR3 DNA sequence: TGCAGTGCTAGAGACGGGACAAGGACCAAAAACATTCAGTACTTC.

This clonotype was detected ten times or more. V is TRBV27 and J is TRBJ1-1, with TRBD1 as a possible D gene (6 bases). With 2 bases removed from V and 1 base from J, the gap between germline ends came to 11 bases. Germline V gene sequence: CDR1 MNHEY, CDR2 SMNVEV (reference sequence). The CDR3 consists of 15 residues. The CDR3 is CASSLIWGANTEAFF. CDR3 DNA sequence: TGTGCCAGCAGTTTAATTTGGGGGGCGAACACTGAAGCTTTCTTT.

The V call is TRBV11-1, the J call TRBJ2-3; D may be TRBD2 (7 bases). Trimming took off 1 base at V and 5 bases at J, with 28 bases between the two ends. From germline, CDR1 is SGHAT and CDR2 FQDESV (reference sequence). This CDR3 comprises 20 residues. CDR3 DNA: TGTGCCAGCAGCTTAGTTTGGTTTGATATCGGCGGGGGCATGGGAGATACGCAGTATTTT. This encodes CASSLVWFDIGGGMGDTQYF.

The table lists this clonotype with many counts. The rearrangement links TRBV20-1 to TRBJ1-2; D not resolved. V was clipped by 2 bases and J by 9 bases, with 7 bases between them. This CDR3 contains 10 residues. Germline CDR1 reads DFQATT; CDR2 reads SNEGSKA (reference sequence). The CDR3, as DNA: TGCAGTGCTAGATTAGAGAGCTACACCTTC. This sequence encodes CSARLESYTF.

This clonotype has a count of ten or more. The rearrangement links TRBV20-1 to TRBJ2-3, with D tentatively TRBD1 (6 bases). The V end was cut by 0 bases, the J end by 2 bases, with 9 bases between. This CDR3 comprises 14 residues. Germline assignment: CDR1 DFQATT and CDR2 SNEGSKA (reference sequence). The CDR3 spells CSARDRGATDTQYF. In DNA form, the CDR3 reads TGCAGTGCTAGAGACAGGGGAGCCACAGATACGCAGTATTTT.

In the case of this clonotype: Being one base from a much bigger clone, this may be a read error. The J gene is TRBJ2-1, the V gene TRBV3-1, with TRBD2 matching 10 bases. The CDR3 is 16 residues long. CDR1 and CDR2 (germline): LGHDT, YNNKEL (reference sequence). As DNA, the CDR3 is TGTGCCAGCTGCCAACCGGGACTAGCGCCTTTCAATGAGCAGTTCTTC. This sequence encodes CASCQPGLAPFNEQFF.

This clonotype was detected a few times. CDR3 protein: CASSLSSGSPLHF. CDR3 nucleotide sequence: TGTGCCAGCAGCTTATCGTCGGGATCACCCCTCCACTTT. The chain couples TRBV11-2 to TRBJ1-6; no reliable D call. This CDR3 region has 13 residues. Trimming took off 2 bases at V and 10 bases at J, with 9 bases between the two ends. The germline gives CDR1 SGHAT, CDR2 FQNNGV.

V and J are TRBV4-2 and TRBJ2-1; maybe TRBD2 (5 bases). The CDR3 contains 15 residues. The germline V and J ends were trimmed by 4 bases and 8 bases, with 18 bases remaining between them. Germline CDR1 and CDR2: LGHNA and YNFKEQ. The chain's CDR3 is CASSPWVGLGDEQFF. The CDR3 bases are TGTGCCAGCAGCCCGTGGGTCGGACTCGGAGATGAGCAGTTCTTC.

This clonotype was detected many times. The chain joins TRBV6-2 or TRBV6-3 to TRBJ2-7; D gene uncertain. V lost 5 bases to trimming and J lost 0 bases, with 17 bases between them. In germline, CDR1 is MNHEY, CDR2 SVGEGT. CDR3 length: 16 amino acids. CDR3 protein: CASSPPGPTISYEQYF. CDR3 bases: TGTGCCAGCAGTCCCCCGGGCCCTACAATCTCCTACGAGCAGTACTTC.

This clonotype was observed a handful of times. The chain employs TRBV6-5 and TRBJ2-7; 7 positions match TRBD2. The germline V gene encodes CDR1 MNHEY and CDR2 SVGAGI. Trimming cost V 4 bases and J 0 bases; bases outside gene matches: 3. This CDR3 spans 14 amino acids. The CDR3 is CASSSSGSSYEQYF. The DNA of the CDR3 is TGTGCCAGCAGTTCTAGCGGAAGCTCCTACGAGCAGTACTTC.

V is TRBV15 and J is TRBJ2-2; TRBD1 matches 8 bases. V was clipped by 1 base and J by 3 bases; unmatched bases: 1. CDR1 and CDR2 (germline): LNHNV, YYDKDF (reference sequence). This CDR3 spans 15 amino acids. The CDR3 region is CATSRGQGHTGELFF. Written as DNA, the CDR3 is TGTGCCACCAGCAGAGGACAGGGGCACACCGGGGAGCTGTTTTTT.

This clonotype was counted many times. This chain uses TRBV29-1 with TRBJ2-7; no firm D call. Trimming took off 5 bases at V and 4 bases at J, with 9 bases between the two ends. CDR3 length: 11 amino acids. From germline, CDR1 is SQVTM and CDR2 ANQGSEA. CDR3 nucleotide sequence: TGCAGCGTTTTTGACATGTACGAGCAGTACTTC. Its protein product is CSVFDMYEQYF.

This clonotype was recorded a few times. V usage is TRBV20-1 and J usage is TRBJ2-7; perhaps TRBD2 as D (6 bases). In germline, CDR1 is DFQATT, CDR2 SNEGSKA (reference sequence). V lost 6 bases and J 6 bases, leaving 30 bases between the germline ends. The CDR3 covers 17 residues. CDR3 sequence: CSALRWEVDPSFSEQYV. In nucleotides, the CDR3 is TGCAGTGCCCTCAGATGGGAGGTAGACCCCTCCTTTAGCGAGCAGTACGTC.

This clonotype has at least ten counts. This chain connects TRBV7-2 to TRBJ2-7; 11 bases align to TRBD2. CDR3 size: 17 residues. Trimming removed 3 bases from V and 2 bases from J; junction bases left unmatched: 9. The germline gives CDR1 SGHTA, CDR2 FQGNSA. The CDR3 DNA reads TGTGCCAGCAGCTTTAGTCAGGGACTAGCGGCAACCTACGAGCAGTACGTC. Its protein is CASSFSQGLAATYEQYV.

This clonotype was recorded many times. The CDR3 region is CSARDTGQGFYNEQFF. The DNA of the CDR3 is TGCAGTGCTAGGGATACGGGACAGGGTTTCTACAATGAGCAGTTCTTC. The rearrangement links TRBV20-1 to TRBJ2-1; 9 nucleotides match TRBD1. Germline-derived CDR1 and CDR2 are DFQATT and SNEGSKA (reference sequence). The V segment lost 3 bases and the J segment 3 bases; nucleotides outside the gene matches: 9. This CDR3 has 16 amino acids.

There are a few counts of this clonotype. V is TRBV12-3 or TRBV12-4 and J is TRBJ2-3, with 11 bases aligning to TRBD2. V lost 8 bases, J lost 0 bases, and 10 bases stayed unmatched. There are 17 residues in the CDR3. The CDR3 sequence is CASHPTSGGPSTDTQYF. For the CDR3, the DNA is TGTGCCAGCCACCCCACTAGCGGGGGCCCTAGCACAGATACGCAGTATTTT.

This clonotype was observed a few times. The V and J genes are TRBV10-3 and TRBJ2-5; D may be TRBD1 or TRBD2 (6 bases each). V lost 0 bases to trimming and J lost 4 bases, with 12 bases between them. The germline gives CDR1 ENHRY, CDR2 SYGVKD. The CDR3 runs to 15 residues. The CDR3 DNA sequence: TGTGCCATCAGTGAGTCTTCACAGGGAGGAGAGACCCAGTACTTC. Its translation is CAISESSQGGETQYF.

The CDR3 is CASSSGPSSYNEQFF. Written as DNA, the CDR3 is TGCGCCAGCAGCTCGGGACCGAGCTCCTACAATGAGCAGTTCTTC. The chain employs TRBV5-1 and TRBJ2-1; D tentatively reads TRBD1 or TRBD2 (5 bases each). The CDR3 consists of 15 residues. V lost 3 bases, J lost 0 bases, and 10 bases lay in between. Germline V lookup: CDR1 SGHRS, CDR2 YFSETQ. Drawing the rest from reference TRBV5-1 and TRBJ2-1, the complete variable domain is KAGVTQTPRYLIKTRGQQVTLSCSPISGHRSVSWYQQTPGQGLQFLFEYFSETQRNKGNFPGRFSGRQFSNSRSEMNVSTLELGDSALYLCASSSGPSSYNEQFFGPGTRLTVL.

The sample holds a few counts of this clonotype. The chain combines TRBV4-1 with TRBJ1-1, with D maybe TRBD1 (5 bases). The CDR3 has 13 residues. V was cut by 4 bases and J by 4 bases, with 10 bases left in between. Germline V lookup: CDR1 MGHRA, CDR2 YSYEKL. In DNA, the CDR3 is TGCGCCAGCAGCCGTGGGGGGTTCACTGAAGCTTTCTTT. This gives the protein CASSRGGFTEAFF.

The chain joins TRBV15 to TRBJ2-7; 8 nucleotides match TRBD1. The trim removed 0 bases at V and 0 bases at J, leaving 10 bases unmatched. The CDR3 length is 18 residues. Germline CDR1 reads LNHNV; CDR2 reads YYDKDF (reference sequence). The CDR3 is CATSRDLAGTGISYEQYF. The CDR3 bases are TGTGCCACCAGCAGAGATCTTGCCGGGACAGGTATCTCCTACGAGCAGTACTTC.

The chain employs TRBV7-9 and TRBJ1-1; TRBD1 aligns across 10 bases. The CDR3 runs 15 residues. Germline V gene sequence: CDR1 SEHNR, CDR2 FQNEAQ (reference sequence). With 5 bases clipped from V and 6 bases from J, the junction kept 9 bases outside the gene matches. This CDR3 reads CASSQGQGMGAEAFF. CDR3 coding DNA: TGTGCCAGCAGCCAGGGACAGGGGATGGGGGCTGAAGCTTTCTTT.

This clonotype was counted at least ten times. The chain links TRBV15 to TRBJ2-7; D possibly corresponds to TRBD2 (5 bases). Trimming stripped 5 bases from V and 5 bases from J, with 10 bases between. From germline, CDR1 is LNHNV and CDR2 YYDKDF (reference sequence). The CDR3 is 12 amino acids. This CDR3 reads CATSPEGDEQYF. The CDR3 DNA is TGTGCCACCAGCCCAGAGGGTGACGAGCAGTACTTC.

This clonotype was observed a few times. The chain uses TRBV24-1 and TRBJ2-1; D is perhaps TRBD1 or TRBD2 (6 bases each). Per the germline V gene, CDR1 is KGHDR and CDR2 is SFDVKD. With 9 bases removed from V and 6 bases from J, the gap between germline ends came to 17 bases. CDR3 size: 14 residues. The CDR3: CATLSTGTPNEQFF. The CDR3 DNA sequence: TGTGCCACCCTATCTACAGGGACTCCCAATGAGCAGTTCTTC.

This clonotype was counted at least ten times. This chain connects TRBV20-1 to TRBJ1-2; the D is unclear. With 6 bases removed from V and 8 bases from J, the gap between germline ends came to 13 bases. Per germline, CDR1 DFQATT and CDR2 SNEGSKA (reference sequence). This CDR3 has 11 amino acids. CDR3: CSASGGLGYTF. The CDR3 nucleotides are TGCAGTGCGTCTGGAGGGTTGGGCTACACCTTC.

The gene calls are TRBV30 and TRBJ1-2, with D tentatively TRBD1 (5 bases). Germline assignment: CDR1 GTSNPN and CDR2 SVGIG (reference sequence). The CDR3 runs to 12 residues. The CDR3 sequence is CAAAGRSAGYTF. CDR3 in DNA: TGTGCTGCGGCAGGGCGGTCGGCTGGCTACACCTTC.

This clonotype was picked up many times. This chain uses TRBV10-3 with TRBJ2-5, with D perhaps being TRBD1 or TRBD2 (5 bases each). In germline, CDR1 is ENHRY, CDR2 SYGVKD. This CDR3 has 13 residues. V was pared by 4 bases and J by 3 bases, with 9 bases between. CDR3 coding DNA: TGTGCCATCAGTGGGGGACCTAAAGAGACCCAGTACTTC. This codes for CAISGGPKETQYF.

The chain has TRBV15 and TRBJ2-3; 9 bases are shared with TRBD1. CDR3 length equals 15 residues. With V trimmed by 4 bases and J by 6 bases, 8 bases remained unmatched. From germline, CDR1 is LNHNV and CDR2 YYDKDF (reference sequence). The CDR3 sequence is CATSTRDRVFDTQYF. The DNA of the CDR3 is TGTGCCACCAGCACCCGGGACAGGGTTTTTGATACGCAGTATTTT.